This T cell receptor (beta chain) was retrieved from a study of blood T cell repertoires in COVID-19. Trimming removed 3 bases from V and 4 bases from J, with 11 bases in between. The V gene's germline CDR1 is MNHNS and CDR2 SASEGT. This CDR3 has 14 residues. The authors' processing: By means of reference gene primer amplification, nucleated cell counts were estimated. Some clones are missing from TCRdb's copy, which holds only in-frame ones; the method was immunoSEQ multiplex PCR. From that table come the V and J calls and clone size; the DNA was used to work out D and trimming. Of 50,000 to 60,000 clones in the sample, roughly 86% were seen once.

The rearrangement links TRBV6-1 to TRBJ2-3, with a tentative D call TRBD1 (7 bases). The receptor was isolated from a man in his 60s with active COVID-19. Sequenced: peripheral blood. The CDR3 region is CASSDLRGADTQYF. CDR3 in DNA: TGTGCCAGCAGTGATCTCAGGGGGGCAGATACGCAGTATTTT.